This TCR beta chain was documented in a study of blood T cells in healthy people across ages. Study details: Every two T cells gave about one barcoded beta molecule via template switching.

This clonotype was detected ten times or more. Its antigen is still unknown. Notes on the study in general: Naive CD4+ cell counts and diversity both ran higher in long-lived than in aged donors.

Researchers isolated at least 6.5 million PBMCs per sample. PCR was performed a second time for 7 to 11 cycles using a sample-barcoded 5' primer and a J-beta primer mix. TCRdb re-analysed the 5' RACE reads in MiXCR, keeping a single row per CDR3 protein. Among approximately 1.5 million distinct CDR3 sequences listed, under 55% were seen once. Trimming removed 5 bases at V and 5 bases at J, with 22 bases between. The CDR3 sequence is 16 residues long. The sequence came from a woman aged 18-30 years in good health. V gene TRBV12-3 or TRBV12-4 combines with J gene TRBJ2-7; TRBD2 is a possible D gene (5 bases). Sequenced input: blood. The CDR3 DNA reads TGTGCCAGCAGTCTCAACGGTCTAGCTGCTATCGACGAGCAGTACTTC. This codes for CASSLNGLAAIDEQYF.